This passage covers 16 T cell receptor beta chains from one sample sequenced in a study of breast tumors, draining lymph nodes, adjacent tissues. TCRdb called the multiplex PCR reads again in MiXCR, with one record for every CDR3 protein. This sample has more than 50,000 distinct CDR3 sequences, with 57% found just once. Sequencing was done on a sample of breast tumor tissue. These receptor sequences come from a female donor with breast cancer. Some clones in this sample may be carry-over from other donors' samples.

For this clonotype: A junction boundary mismatches the germline segment, possibly from a read error. The chain combines TRBV7-2 with TRBJ2-1; 11 nucleotides align to TRBD2. Germline loops: CDR1 SGHTA, CDR2 FQGNSA. The CDR3 is made up of 15 amino acids. CDR3 in DNA: TGTGCCAGCAGCCCGACTAGCGGGACATTTGATGAGCAGCTCTTC. It codes for CASSPTSGTFDEQLF.

Many counts were recorded for this clonotype. V usage is TRBV29-1 and J usage is TRBJ2-5, with D possibly matching TRBD1 (6 bases). CDR3 length: 14 amino acids. V shed 6 bases and J shed 1 base, with 15 bases lying between them. Germline assignment: CDR1 SQVTM and CDR2 ANQGSEA. The DNA of the CDR3 is TGCAGCGTAGGACAGACAGAGGCCCAAGAGACCCAGTACTTC. Residues: CSVGQTEAQETQYF.

This clonotype was seen only once. Written as DNA, the CDR3 is TGTGCCAGCAGCTCACCCGGGGCCGGGACAGGGCAATCCTACGAGCAGTACTTC. Protein: CASSSPGAGTGQSYEQYF. The chain uses TRBV7-6 and TRBJ2-7, with 9 bases fitting TRBD1. V trimming: 4 bases; J trimming: 1 base; junction bases outside the gene matches: 14. Germline V gives CDR1 SGHVS, CDR2 FNYEAQ. This CDR3 has 18 amino acids.

The rearrangement links TRBV20-1 to TRBJ1-2, with D maybe TRBD1 (5 bases). The CDR3 sequence is 15 residues long. Trimming removed 3 bases at V and 10 bases at J, with 24 bases between. Germline-derived CDR1 and CDR2 are DFQATT and SNEGSKA (reference sequence). The CDR3 bases are TGCAGTGCTAGGGGGGTCTCTGATGGCAGTACGGACTACACCTTC. This translates into CSARGVSDGSTDYTF.

With respect to this clonotype: One end of the junction varies from germline; a read error may be responsible. V and J are TRBV7-2 and TRBJ1-2; 7 bases are a match to TRBD1. Germline values: CDR1 SGHTA, CDR2 FQGNSA. CDR3 length: 15 amino acids. CDR3 protein: CASSRRQGVNYGHTF. The DNA of the CDR3 is TGTGCCAGCAGCCGAAGACAGGGTGTTAACTATGGCCACACCTTC.

By sample share, this clonotype is medium-sized. The chain carries TRBV7-9 and TRBJ2-5, with 9 bases lining up with TRBD1. The CDR3 totals 14 residues. Germline V gene data show CDR1 as SEHNR and CDR2 as FQNEAQ (reference sequence). Losses at the gene ends were 5 bases for V and 5 bases for J; bases not matched to a gene: 6. CDR3 DNA: TGTGCCAGCAGCGTGGGACAGGGAAAGGAGACCCAGTACTTC. Its protein is CASSVGQGKETQYF.

The chain combines TRBV2 with TRBJ2-7, with unresolved D. CDR1 and CDR2 (germline): SNHLY, FYNNEI. Trimming left V 6 bases short and J 2 bases short, with 14 bases between. The CDR3 runs 14 residues. The CDR3 coding sequence is TGTGCCAGCAGGAGTCGGCCGGGTGCCTACGAGCAGTACTTC. This codes for CASRSRPGAYEQYF.

The chain joins TRBV7-2 to TRBJ1-3, with 9 bases matching TRBD1. The J segment lost 4 bases and the V segment lost 1 base, leaving 2 bases of the junction unmatched. CDR3 size: 15 residues. Per germline, CDR1 SGHTA and CDR2 FQGNSA. The CDR3 nucleotides read TGTGCCAGCAGCTTAGGGGGGACAGGGGGAAACACCATATATTTT. Residues: CASSLGGTGGNTIYF.

In this sample, this clonotype turned up a few times. A much larger clone sits a single nucleotide away, making a read error possible. CDR3 sequence (DNA): TGTGCCAGCGGCCAATACGCCGCGGAGCTGTTTTTT. Translated: CASGQYAAELFF. The genes are TRBV5-5 and TRBJ2-2; D uncertain. With 7 bases removed from V and 10 bases from J, the gap between germline ends came to 14 bases. The CDR3 sequence is 12 residues long. Per germline, CDR1 SGHKS and CDR2 YYEKEE (reference sequence). The variable domain in full, completed from reference TRBV5-5 and TRBJ2-2, reads DAGVTQSPTHLIKTRGQQVTLRCSPISGHKSVSWYQQVLGQGPQFIFQYYEKEERGRGNFPDRFSARQFPNYSSELNVNALLLGDSALYLCASGQYAAELFFGEGSRLTVL.

This clonotype was found a few times. The chain links TRBV10-3 to TRBJ1-1, with a possible D match to TRBD1 (6 bases). The germline V gene has CDR1 ENHRY and CDR2 SYGVKD. CDR3 size: 14 residues. Trimming removed 5 bases from V and 2 bases from J, with 12 bases in between. CDR3 in DNA: TGTGCCATCAGTATGAAACAGGGAAACACTGAAGCTTTCTTT. Residues: CAISMKQGNTEAFF.

This clonotype came up many times. The chain joins TRBV15 to TRBJ2-1, with TRBD2 identical over 9 bases. Per the germline V gene, CDR1 is LNHNV and CDR2 is YYDKDF (reference sequence). Losses at the gene ends were 4 bases for V and 1 base for J; bases not matched to a gene: 2. The CDR3 contains 15 residues. Here the CDR3 reads CATSTLAGSYNEQFF. In DNA form, the CDR3 reads TGTGCCACCAGCACCCTAGCGGGATCCTACAATGAGCAGTTCTTC. Supplemented by reference TRBV15 and TRBJ2-1, the full variable domain reads DAMVIQNPRYQVTQFGKPVTLSCSQTLNHNVMYWYQQKSSQAPKLLFHYYDKDFNNEADTPDNFQSRRPNTSFCFLDIRSPGLGDTAMYLCATSTLAGSYNEQFFGPGTRLTVL.

This clonotype appeared a single time. The rearrangement joins TRBV20-1 to TRBJ2-7, with D maybe TRBD1 (6 bases). Trimming stripped 4 bases from V and 1 base from J, with 17 bases between. The germline V gene has CDR1 DFQATT and CDR2 SNEGSKA (reference sequence). The CDR3 extends over 15 amino acids. CDR3 coding DNA: TGCAGTGCTATGGGCCAAATGACAGGTTCCTACGAGCAGTACTTC. Translation gives CSAMGQMTGSYEQYF.

This clonotype was recorded at least ten times. This chain uses TRBV9 with TRBJ2-2, with D perhaps TRBD2 (6 bases). V was trimmed by 0 bases and J by 3 bases, leaving 12 bases between them. Per germline, CDR1 SGDLS and CDR2 YYNGEE. The CDR3 is 16 residues long. This CDR3 is CASSVGTSLYTGELFF. The DNA of the CDR3 is TGTGCCAGCAGCGTAGGTACTAGCCTTTACACCGGGGAGCTGTTTTTT.

CDR3: CASSGQGAHEHF. The CDR3 nucleotides read TGTGCCAGCAGCGGACAGGGGGCTCACGAGCATTTT. This chain joins TRBV9 and TRBJ1-5; 10 bases fit TRBD1. V gave up 3 bases and J gave up 14 bases; unmatched junction bases: 5. The germline V gene encodes CDR1 SGDLS and CDR2 YYNGEE. The CDR3 is 12 residues long.

Ten or more counts support this clonotype. The chain employs TRBV7-3 and TRBJ2-1, with 7 bases that match TRBD2. Germline lookup yields CDR1 SGHTA and CDR2 FQGTGA. There are 14 residues in the CDR3. The junction had 9 bases not matched to a gene; V was cut back by 8 bases and J by 5 bases. The CDR3 DNA follows: TGTGCCAGCTCACGTGGGGGGGGAAACAATGAGCAGTTCTTC. Protein: CASSRGGGNNEQFF.

This chain uses TRBV20-1 with TRBJ1-5; D is uncertain. In germline, CDR1 is DFQATT, CDR2 SNEGSKA (reference sequence). V shed 5 bases and J shed 6 bases, with 20 bases lying between them. The CDR3 is made up of 15 amino acids. The CDR3 sequence is CSAAPGSLIGQPQHF. The CDR3 coding sequence is TGCAGTGCTGCCCCGGGCAGCCTGATCGGTCAGCCCCAGCATTTT.